A single sample is the source of the 3 T cell receptor beta chains below, sequenced in a study of CD8+ T cells in alopecia areata. cDNA reverse transcribed from extracted RNA served as the sequencing template. Produced via immunoSEQ multiplex PCR; TCRdb's table is partial and in-frame only. Among hundreds of thousands of clones listed, roughly 50% were seen once. Treatment meaning: oral pan-JAK inhibitor, 5-10 mg twice daily. Sequencing used CD4+ T cells sorted from blood, obtained at week 24, from a patient treated with tofacitinib. These receptors came from a human donor with alopecia areata.

CDR3 nucleotide sequence: TGTGCCAGTAGTATAGATCCGACGGCCTATGGCTACACCTTC. Amino acid sequence: CASSIDPTAYGYTF. The rearrangement uses TRBV19 and TRBJ1-2; no definite D call. The CDR3 consists of 14 residues. Per germline, CDR1 LNHDA and CDR2 SQIVND (reference sequence). The germline V and J ends were trimmed by 0 bases and 4 bases, with 9 bases remaining between them.

This rearrangement joins TRBV19 to TRBJ2-1, with D possibly TRBD1 on 6 matching bases. Germline assignment: CDR1 LNHDA and CDR2 SQIVND (reference sequence). The CDR3 consists of 15 residues. Trimming removed 7 bases from V and 3 bases from J, with 16 bases in between. The CDR3 nucleotides read TGTGCCAGTACCCTAGGTCAGGGGCGCTACAATGAGCAGTTCTTC. Translating gives CASTLGQGRYNEQFF.

This clone was seen more than once but under ten times. This chain links TRBV28 with TRBJ1-1; no reliable D call. V shed 6 bases and J shed 11 bases, with 25 bases lying between them. The CDR3 covers 15 residues. Germline CDR1 MDHEN, CDR2 SYDVKM. CDR3 in DNA: TGTGCCAGCAGCCTGATGGACTTAGGCTTAGGTCGGGCTTTCTTT. Protein sequence: CASSLMDLGLGRAFF.